The 21 T cell receptor beta chains given below trace back to one sample, sequenced in a study of blood T cell repertoires in COVID-19. This table comes from immunoSEQ multiplex PCR, and its TCRdb copy is limited to in-frame clones, with some not included. Of tens of thousands of clones in the sample, roughly 88% are singletons; the top ten hold 5.5% to 7.5%. The sequenced sample consisted of peripheral blood. The receptors were gathered from a man in his 70s with acute or convalescent COVID-19.

The chain links TRBV4-1 to TRBJ1-6, with no clear D. Germline CDR1 MGHRA, CDR2 YSYEKL. This CDR3 comprises 15 residues. V lost 0 bases, J lost 7 bases, and 10 bases lay in between. The CDR3 coding sequence is TGCGCCAGCAGCCAAGAGCCAATCCGGAATTCACCCCTCCACTTT. Protein product: CASSQEPIRNSPLHF.

The V gene is TRBV6-5, the J gene TRBJ2-7, with 9 bases that match TRBD1. V lost 6 bases and J lost 7; bases outside the gene matches: 10. From germline, CDR1 is MNHEY and CDR2 SVGAGI. The CDR3 contains 14 residues. CDR3 loop: CASSAPQGAREQYF. The CDR3 DNA is TGTGCCAGCAGCGCACCACAGGGGGCCAGAGAGCAGTACTTC.

This chain uses TRBV6-5 with TRBJ1-1, with D uncertain. The CDR3 totals 14 residues. Germline assignment: CDR1 MNHEY and CDR2 SVGAGI. Trimming cost V 8 bases and J 0 bases, with 13 bases left between them. CDR3 sequence (DNA): TGTGCCAGCTTTCAACAGTTTTTGAACACTGAAGCTTTCTTT. Amino acid sequence: CASFQQFLNTEAFF.

V gene TRBV29-1 combines with J gene TRBJ1-2; the D gene is possibly TRBD1 (6 bases). The CDR3 runs 13 residues. In germline, CDR1 is SQVTM, CDR2 ANQGSEA. V gave up 7 bases and J gave up 5 bases, with 17 bases separating them. CDR3 region: CSANYREGYGYTF. CDR3 sequence (DNA): TGCAGCGCTAACTACAGGGAAGGGTATGGCTACACCTTC.

The DNA of the CDR3 is TGCAGCGTTGACAGAGACTCATATGGCTACACCTTC. Encoded protein: CSVDRDSYGYTF. The chain recombines TRBV29-1 with TRBJ1-2; no reliable D call. The CDR3 covers 12 residues. Germline assignment: CDR1 SQVTM and CDR2 ANQGSEA. The germline V and J ends were trimmed by 3 bases and 5 bases, with 10 bases remaining between them.

The chain links TRBV4-1 to TRBJ1-5; weak D call: TRBD1 (5 bases). This CDR3 region has 14 residues. CDR1 MGHRA and CDR2 YSYEKL come from the germline V gene. V lost 0 bases and J lost 4, with 7 bases in between. CDR3 coding DNA: TGCGCCAGCAGCCAAGACAGGGATAATCAGCCCCAGCATTTT. It is translated as CASSQDRDNQPQHF.

The gene calls are TRBV9 and TRBJ1-1; D is undetermined. The V end lost 4 bases, the J end lost 7 bases, and 14 bases lay between the germline ends. This CDR3 spans 13 amino acids. From germline, CDR1 is SGDLS and CDR2 YYNGEE. The CDR3, as DNA: TGTGCCAGCAGCCGGGATGGACGCCATGAAGCTTTCTTT. Translated: CASSRDGRHEAFF.

The chain recombines TRBV18 with TRBJ1-1; D is uncertain. Germline values: CDR1 KGHSH, CDR2 LQKENI. The CDR3 is made up of 14 amino acids. V lost 1 base and J 2 bases, leaving 8 bases between the germline ends. The CDR3 loop reads CASSPQYGNTEAFF. CDR3 coding DNA: TGTGCCAGCTCACCACAGTATGGCAACACTGAAGCTTTCTTT.

The rearrangement joins TRBV18 to TRBJ2-7, with D tentatively TRBD2 (6 bases). This CDR3 spans 17 amino acids. Trimming took 4 bases from V and 3 from J, leaving 22 bases between them. Germline assignment: CDR1 KGHSH and CDR2 LQKENI. In nucleotides, the CDR3 is TGTGCCAGCTCACTCAGAATCCGGGACTCGCGTCGCTACGAGCAGTACTTC. It yields the protein CASSLRIRDSRRYEQYF.

V gene TRBV24-1 combines with J gene TRBJ2-5; 8 nucleotides agree with TRBD1. Germline loops: CDR1 KGHDR, CDR2 SFDVKD. This CDR3 has 16 residues. With V trimmed by 4 bases and J by 2 bases, 8 bases remained unmatched. CDR3 residues: CATSEGRTGRQETQYF. CDR3 bases: TGTGCCACCAGTGAGGGCCGGACAGGGCGACAAGAGACCCAGTACTTC.

The J gene is TRBJ1-2, the V gene TRBV19; 8 nucleotides agree with TRBD1. The CDR3 is 17 amino acids. Germline V gene lookup returns CDR1 LNHDA and CDR2 SQIVND (reference sequence). V was pared by 6 bases and J by 6 bases, with 18 bases of the junction left unmatched. CDR3 sequence (DNA): TGTGCCAGTAGGTCGGGACAGGTCATCGCAAATCGGGATGGCTACACCTTC. Its protein product is CASRSGQVIANRDGYTF.

The CDR3 nucleotides read TGTGCCAGCAGCTTAGGTCCGGGGTCCGGAAATTCACCCCTCCACTTT. Translating it yields CASSLGPGSGNSPLHF. J is TRBJ1-6 and V is TRBV7-2, with no clear D. The V end lost 1 base, the J end lost 7 bases, and 14 bases lay between the germline ends. Looked up from germline, CDR1 is SGHTA and CDR2 is FQGNSA. The CDR3 spans 16 residues.

The chain uses TRBV6-1 and TRBJ2-2, with 7 bases lining up with TRBD2. Losses at the gene ends were 3 bases for V and 6 bases for J; bases not matched to a gene: 4. Germline V gives CDR1 MNHNS, CDR2 SASEGT. This CDR3 spans 14 amino acids. The CDR3 loop reads CASSEWGGPGELFF. The CDR3 region has the DNA TGTGCCAGCAGTGAGTGGGGGGGTCCCGGGGAGCTGTTTTTT.

The CDR3 here is CASRKQEAETQYF. DNA for the CDR3: TGTGCCAGCAGAAAACAGGAAGCGGAGACCCAGTACTTC. The chain carries TRBV6-6 and TRBJ2-5, with a weak D call TRBD1 (5 bases). Trimming took 6 bases from V and 5 from J, leaving 13 bases between them. The CDR3 contains 13 residues. Germline V gene data show CDR1 as MNHNY and CDR2 as SVGAGI (reference sequence).

This clone was counted once. The genes are TRBV7-2 and TRBJ1-4; 10 nucleotides agree with TRBD1. Unmatched junction bases numbered 6, after V lost 1 base and J lost 4 bases. The germline CDR1 and CDR2 sequences are SGHTA and FQGNSA. The CDR3 is 17 residues long. Written as DNA, the CDR3 is TGTGCCAGCAGCTTAGGGGACAGGGGATACTATAATGAAAAACTGTTTTTT. Translated: CASSLGDRGYYNEKLFF.

On this clone: The same CDR3 is also encoded by other DNA sequences in this sample. This chain connects TRBV19 to TRBJ1-5; 7 bases map to TRBD1. The CDR3 is made up of 15 amino acids. V shed 0 bases and J 3 bases; nucleotides not matched to a gene: 2. Germline V lookup: CDR1 LNHDA, CDR2 SQIVND (reference sequence). Here the CDR3 DNA reads TGTGCCAGTAGTATAGAACAGGGGTCCAATCAGCCCCAGCATTTT. Translation: CASSIEQGSNQPQHF.

The chain employs TRBV28 and TRBJ2-1, with 7 bases fitting TRBD2. CDR3 size: 18 residues. V lost 5 bases and J lost 8; bases outside the gene matches: 21. Per the germline V gene, CDR1 is MDHEN and CDR2 is SYDVKM. The CDR3 region is CASSPASLLAPLHDEQFF. The CDR3 DNA reads as TGTGCCAGCAGTCCGGCCTCCTTACTAGCGCCCCTCCACGATGAGCAGTTCTTC.

The chain couples TRBV5-1 to TRBJ1-6; no clear D gene. Germline CDR1 reads SGHRS; CDR2 reads YFSETQ. Trimming removed 0 bases at V and 10 bases at J, with 11 bases between. This CDR3 is 14 amino acids long. CDR3 DNA sequence: TGCGCCAGCAGCTTGGCGGGGTATGGGTCACCCCTCCACTTT. Translated: CASSLAGYGSPLHF. Full variable domain (remainder filled in from reference TRBV5-1 and TRBJ1-6): KAGVTQTPRYLIKTRGQQVTLSCSPISGHRSVSWYQQTPGQGLQFLFEYFSETQRNKGNFPGRFSGRQFSNSRSEMNVSTLELGDSALYLCASSLAGYGSPLHFGNGTRLTVT.

The chain joins TRBV24-1 to TRBJ2-5, with 8 bases identical to TRBD2. Trimming cost V 5 bases and J 1 base; bases outside gene matches: 5. This CDR3 is built from 15 residues. The germline V gene has CDR1 KGHDR and CDR2 SFDVKD. The CDR3 DNA sequence: TGTGCCACCAGTGCCCCCGGGGGGGGCCAAGAGACCCAGTACTTC. Protein: CATSAPGGGQETQYF.

The chain carries TRBV6-2 or TRBV6-3 and TRBJ2-5, with 9 bases fitting TRBD1. After removal of 0 bases from V and 5 bases from J, the junction contained 7 bases not matched to a gene. Germline V gene data show CDR1 as MNHEY and CDR2 as SVGEGT. This CDR3 is built from 16 residues. The DNA for the CDR3 is TGTGCCAGCAGTTACTCGATGGGACAGGGTCTGGAGACCCAGTACTTC. The encoded protein is CASSYSMGQGLETQYF.

The chain combines TRBV5-4 with TRBJ1-6; 8 positions agree with TRBD1. V gave up 2 bases and J gave up 7 bases; unmatched junction bases: 11. CDR3 length equals 17 residues. Germline V gene data show CDR1 as SGHNT and CDR2 as YYREEE (reference sequence). The CDR3, as DNA: TGTGCCAGCAGCTTTCCTCAGGGGGCTCGGGGGAATTCACCCCTCCACTTT. Amino acid sequence: CASSFPQGARGNSPLHF.